This T cell receptor beta chain was sequenced in a study of cytomegalovirus exposure and HLA in healthy donors. Use of 60 Vbeta and 13 Jbeta primers characterized the PCR. The assay was immunoSEQ multiplex PCR, and TCRdb's table has in-frame clones only and misses some. The sample yields about 69,000 clones, roughly three quarters seen once. CDR1 and CDR2 (germline): MNHEY, SMNVEV (reference sequence). The CDR3 has 18 residues. V was pared by 4 bases and J by 5 bases, with 8 bases of the junction left unmatched. This clone was counted a single time. The sample comprised PBMCs. This clonotype originated in a man in his late teens or twenties in good health and CMV-seronegative. This chain joins TRBV27 and TRBJ2-2; 15 bases match TRBD2. CDR3 residues: CASSSWTSGGAGTGELFF. The CDR3 DNA reads as TGTGCCAGCAGTTCGTGGACTAGCGGGGGGGCCGGGACCGGGGAGCTGTTTTTT.